The entry that follows covers one TCR beta chain sequence. The data belong to a study of PD-1 blockade in classical Hodgkin lymphoma. Every patient had relapsed following autologous stem cell transplantation, and cohorts differed in brentuximab vedotin exposure. The germline V gene has CDR1 SNHLY and CDR2 FYNNEI. The CDR3 has 14 residues. J lost 4 bases, V lost 7 bases, and 9 bases had no gene match. Measured with immunoSEQ multiplex PCR; TCRdb has only the in-frame clones, and not every one. The data contain approximately 100,000 clones, roughly 90% of them singletons. The sample consisted of peripheral blood mononuclear cells (PBMCs), taken at baseline. The chain links TRBV2 to TRBJ2-7; 8 bases align to TRBD2. The sequence derives from a human donor with classical Hodgkin lymphoma. This CDR3 reads CASKRERGQYEQYF. Here the CDR3 DNA reads TGTGCCAGCAAGCGGGAGAGGGGCCAATACGAGCAGTACTTC.